Below are 2 T cell receptor beta chains sequenced from a single sample in a study of OX40 agonist ivuxolimab in advanced cancers. Assay: immunoSEQ multiplex PCR; the TCRdb copy retains only in-frame clones and omits some. Found here are some 70,000 clones, roughly 84% of them singletons; the top ten hold approximately 2.1%. Sequencing was performed on CD4+ or CD8+ T cells sorted from blood, taken in a trial of the OX40 agonist ivuxolimab. The receptors derive from an adult with an advanced solid tumor such as melanoma, head and neck, liver or kidney cancer.

The gene calls are TRBV19 and TRBJ2-4, with D perhaps given as TRBD1 or TRBD2 (5 bases each). The CDR3 length is 14 residues. The V end lost 5 bases, the J end lost 6 bases, and 14 bases lay between the germline ends. The V gene's germline CDR1 is LNHDA and CDR2 SQIVND (reference sequence). The CDR3 reads CASSVRDQGNIQYF. CDR3 in DNA: TGTGCCAGTAGTGTCCGGGACCAGGGAAACATTCAGTACTTC.

The rearrangement joins TRBV6-1 to TRBJ2-5; 8 bases are shared with TRBD2. V dropped 2 bases and J dropped 5; count of bases not matched to a gene: 7. CDR3 length equals 15 residues. Germline V lookup: CDR1 MNHNS, CDR2 SASEGT. The CDR3 nucleotides read TGTGCCAGCAGTGAATCGGCGGGGGGAGCGGAGACCCAGTACTTC. Encoded protein: CASSESAGGAETQYF.